This T cell receptor beta chain was captured in a study of T-cell reconstitution after alpha-beta-depleted transplantation in children. Broader study findings: A year post-transplant, T-cell counts and diversity derived mostly from newly produced T cells. About two months after transplant, alpha-beta T cells reportedly came from several hundred expanded graft clones.

Germline V gives CDR1 DFQATT, CDR2 SNEGSKA (reference sequence). V was pared by 1 base and J by 6 bases, with 10 bases between. This CDR3 spans 12 amino acids. This clonotype has at least ten counts. The antigen is undetermined. The library targeted TCRbeta and was prepared with unique molecular identifiers. TCRdb reprocessed the PCR reads via MiXCR and lists one record per CDR3 protein. The table has around 670,000 distinct CDR3 sequences, about an eighth seen once. The rearrangement uses TRBV20-1 and TRBJ2-7; D uncertain. The clonotype comes from a girl aged 2 to 9 with congenital amegakaryocytic thrombocytopenia, due to receive a stem cell transplant. Here the sequenced sample was PBMCs, taken before TCRalphabeta/CD19-depleted stem cell transplant. DNA for the CDR3: TGCAGTGCTAGAGGCTCAGAAGGCGAGCAGTACTTC. This sequence encodes CSARGSEGEQYF.